What follows are 30 T cell receptor beta chains derived from one specimen sequenced in a study of T cell repertoires in cytomegalovirus infection (dated by TCRdb to the late 2010s). Data came from an Illumina HiSeq 1500. In-frame beta chains were kept once TCRdb had trimmed the public reads at Q25 with fastp and called clones with MiXCR. Each CDR3 protein appears once, grouped with its most common genes and DNA. Present in this sample are about 740,000 distinct CDR3 sequences, roughly 36% of which were seen just once. The ten largest make up 2.8% of the sample. The sample comprised PBMCs. The receptors shown here come from a human donor in good health (CMV status not recorded). Some clones in this sample may be carry-over from other donors' samples.

This clonotype was seen only a few times. V usage is TRBV7-6 and J usage is TRBJ1-1; TRBD1 agrees at 7 bases. The V and J ends lost 3 bases and 6 bases, in that order; junction bases with no gene match: 4. Germline lookup yields CDR1 SGHVS and CDR2 FNYEAQ. The CDR3 loop spans 13 amino acids. In DNA, the CDR3 is TGTGCCAGCAGCTTCCCAGGGGGAGCTGAAGCTTTCTTT. Protein sequence: CASSFPGGAEAFF.

This clonotype was detected ten times or more. The genes are TRBV28 and TRBJ2-7; 12 positions agree with TRBD1. J was trimmed by 7 bases and V by 7 bases; bases with no gene match: 11. The CDR3 has 15 residues. The germline V gene has CDR1 MDHEN and CDR2 SYDVKM. The chain's CDR3 is CASKNSGQGAREQYF. CDR3 nucleotide sequence: TGTGCCAGCAAAAACTCGGGACAGGGGGCGAGGGAGCAGTACTTC.

The chain uses TRBV28 and TRBJ1-5; D perhaps matches TRBD1 (6 bases). The length of the CDR3 is 14 residues. Looked up from germline, CDR1 is MDHEN and CDR2 is SYDVKM. With 1 base removed from V and 4 bases from J, the gap between germline ends came to 8 bases. The CDR3 here is CASSLFRGNQPQHF. The DNA of the CDR3 is TGTGCCAGCAGTTTATTCAGGGGTAATCAGCCCCAGCATTTT.

This chain joins TRBV7-2 and TRBJ1-6; 9 bases agree with TRBD1. CDR3 length: 15 residues. CDR1 and CDR2 (germline): SGHTA, FQGNSA. V lost 4 bases to trimming and J lost 4 bases; unmatched junction nucleotides: 2. In nucleotides, the CDR3 is TGTGCCAGCAGCTGGGACAGGGCTTATAATTCACCCCTCCACTTT. Its translation: CASSWDRAYNSPLHF.

In its sample, this clonotype was seen a few times. This rearrangement joins TRBV27 to TRBJ1-1; no firm D call. This CDR3 region has 13 residues. The germline gives CDR1 MNHEY, CDR2 SMNVEV (reference sequence). The ends were cut back, 3 bases at V and 8 bases at J, with 13 bases in the middle. CDR3 sequence (DNA): TGTGCCAGCAGTTTTGGGTTATTGGGCGAAGCTTTCTTT. Its translation is CASSFGLLGEAFF.

The chain carries TRBV14 and TRBJ2-3; 8 bases are shared with TRBD1. The CDR3 runs 17 residues. Unmatched junction bases numbered 12, after V lost 0 bases and J lost 7 bases. Germline values: CDR1 SGHDN, CDR2 FVKESK. In DNA form, the CDR3 reads TGTGCCAGCAGCCAAGACTTGGGGACAGGTTTCGTACATACGCAGTATTTT. This encodes CASSQDLGTGFVHTQYF. Supplemented by reference TRBV14 and TRBJ2-3, the full variable domain reads EAGVTQFPSHSVIEKGQTVTLRCDPISGHDNLYWYRRVMGKEIKFLLHFVKESKQDESGMPNNRFLAERTGGTYSTLKVQPAELEDSGVYFCASSQDLGTGFVHTQYFGPGTRLTVL.

This clonotype has ten or more counts. The chain employs TRBV7-6 and TRBJ1-2, with D possibly matching TRBD1 (6 bases). The CDR3 has 15 amino acids. The V gene's germline CDR1 is SGHVS and CDR2 FNYEAQ. V lost 6 bases and J lost 4, with 18 bases in between. Written as DNA, the CDR3 is TGTGCCAGCAGTTCCGGGACGAGGGGGATCTATGGCTACACCTTC. This sequence encodes CASSSGTRGIYGYTF.

This sequence joins TRBV12-3 or TRBV12-4 and TRBJ1-5; no clear D. The CDR3 extends over 16 amino acids. Deletions cut 3 bases from V and 1 base from J, with 13 bases between. CDR3 sequence reads: CASSFGARASNQPQHF. CDR3 DNA sequence: TGTGCCAGCAGTTTCGGCGCCCGAGCAAGCAATCAGCCCCAGCATTTT.

This sequence joins TRBV28 and TRBJ2-7, with D unresolved. Per the germline V gene, CDR1 is MDHEN and CDR2 is SYDVKM. V was cut by 7 bases and J by 3 bases, with 16 bases left in between. The CDR3 length is 14 residues. In DNA form, the CDR3 reads TGTGCCAGCACCTATTCAGGTTCTGTCTACGAGCAGTACTTC. As protein: CASTYSGSVYEQYF.

This clonotype turned up a few times. CDR3: CASSFTPPGQASGNTIYF. The CDR3 region has the DNA TGCGCCAGCAGCTTTACCCCCCCGGGACAGGCCTCTGGAAACACCATATATTTT. The V call is TRBV5-1, the J call TRBJ1-3; the match to TRBD1 covers 8 bases. This CDR3 spans 18 amino acids. The V gene's germline CDR1 is SGHRS and CDR2 YFSETQ. The ends lost 2 bases at V and 0 bases at J; junction bases unmatched: 10.

This clonotype was counted only a few times. V is TRBV7-9 and J is TRBJ2-5; D not certain. The CDR3 spans 14 residues. The V gene lost 7 bases and the J gene lost 5 bases, with 17 bases spanning the gap. In germline, CDR1 is SEHNR, CDR2 FQNEAQ (reference sequence). CDR3 protein: CASTDAVSRETQYF. DNA for the CDR3: TGTGCCAGCACAGATGCGGTCTCTAGGGAGACCCAGTACTTC.

The chain is built from TRBV12-3 or TRBV12-4 and TRBJ2-1; unclear D gene. The CDR3 consists of 11 residues. Trimming removed 4 bases from V and 15 bases from J, with 13 bases in between. This chain's CDR3 is CASSSTVRRFF. Written as DNA, the CDR3 is TGTGCCAGCAGTTCGACCGTACGACGGTTCTTC.

Note on this clonotype: The conserved closing phenylalanine or tryptophan is absent in this CDR3, likely reflecting a read error. The chain uses TRBV7-2 and TRBJ1-2; maybe TRBD1 (5 bases). The germline V gene has CDR1 SGHTA and CDR2 FQGNSA. The CDR3 extends over 14 amino acids. Trimming left V 6 bases short and J 0 bases short, with 11 bases between. The CDR3 protein is CASSGQQANYGYTL. The CDR3 DNA sequence: TGTGCCAGCAGTGGACAACAAGCTAACTATGGCTACACCTTA.

The chain links TRBV10-3 to TRBJ1-4; 8 bases match TRBD1. With V trimmed by 2 bases and J by 8 bases, 7 bases remained unmatched. From germline, CDR1 is ENHRY and CDR2 SYGVKD. The CDR3 spans 15 residues. The CDR3 DNA is TGTGCCATCAGTGAGACTGGGACAGGACCCGAAAAACTGTTTTTT. Its translation: CAISETGTGPEKLFF.

This clonotype showed up just a few times. The chain uses TRBV28 and TRBJ1-2; 8 nucleotides match TRBD1. Trimming at V came to 6 bases and at J to 7 bases, leaving 22 bases not matched to a gene. The CDR3 is 18 residues long. Germline V lookup: CDR1 MDHEN, CDR2 SYDVKM. CDR3 region: CASRPTGGQTGDIGGYTF. DNA for the CDR3: TGTGCCAGCAGACCCACGGGGGGCCAGACAGGGGACATCGGTGGCTACACCTTC.

V is TRBV4-2 and J is TRBJ1-4; 8 bases line up with TRBD1. Losses at the gene ends were 1 base for V and 8 bases for J; bases not matched to a gene: 6. The CDR3 runs 15 residues. Germline V CDR1 and CDR2: LGHNA, YNFKEQ. The CDR3 protein is CASSQGQGMGEKLFF. The CDR3 DNA sequence: TGTGCCAGCAGCCAAGGACAGGGGATGGGCGAAAAACTGTTTTTT.

The chain couples TRBV14 to TRBJ1-6, with 8 positions matching TRBD1. The CDR3 has 15 amino acids. V was clipped by 1 base and J by 7 bases; unmatched bases: 3. Germline-derived CDR1 and CDR2 are SGHDN and FVKESK. The CDR3 is CASSQVTGGNSPLHF. CDR3 nucleotides: TGTGCCAGCAGCCAAGTTACAGGGGGAAATTCACCCCTCCACTTT.

This chain joins TRBV5-1 and TRBJ2-7, with 7 positions matching TRBD1. CDR1 SGHRS and CDR2 YFSETQ come from the germline V gene. The junction had 7 bases not matched to a gene; V was cut back by 6 bases and J by 1 base. CDR3 length: 14 residues. CDR3: CASTPWDSSYEQYF. The CDR3 bases are TGCGCCAGCACCCCCTGGGACAGTTCCTACGAGCAGTACTTC.

V gene TRBV28 combines with J gene TRBJ2-3; TRBD2 aligns across 13 bases. With 5 bases clipped from V and 6 bases from J, the junction kept 11 bases outside the gene matches. Per germline, CDR1 MDHEN and CDR2 SYDVKM. The CDR3 spans 17 residues. The CDR3, as DNA: TGTGCCAGCAGTCTTTTCGGACTAGCGGGAGCCCGGGATACGCAGTATTTT. Encoded protein: CASSLFGLAGARDTQYF.

This rearrangement joins TRBV7-6 to TRBJ2-7; no definite D call. Germline CDR1 is SGHVS and CDR2 is FNYEAQ. CDR3 length: 12 amino acids. The CDR3, as DNA: TGTAACAGCAGCACTCAAACCTACGAGCAGTACTTC. This gives the protein CNSSTQTYEQYF.

This clonotype was recorded at least ten times. At one end, the junction sequence differs from germline, possibly due to a read error. For the CDR3, the DNA is TGCGCCAGCAGCTTGGTTGGGGGTGGAGGCACTGAAGCTTTCTTT. This encodes CASSLVGGGGTEAFF. The rearrangement joins TRBV7-9 to TRBJ1-1; weak D call: TRBD1 (5 bases). The CDR3 consists of 15 residues. Germline V gene lookup returns CDR1 SEHNR and CDR2 FQNEAQ (reference sequence).

The chain links TRBV28 to TRBJ1-2; D is possibly TRBD1 (6 bases). Germline V gene data show CDR1 as MDHEN and CDR2 as SYDVKM. CDR3 length: 15 amino acids. Trimming stripped 5 bases from V and 8 bases from J, with 21 bases between. The CDR3 DNA follows: TGTGCCAGCAGTCCACAGGGCGGCCTTAGTGGAGGCTACACCTTC. Protein product: CASSPQGGLSGGYTF.

V usage is TRBV19 and J usage is TRBJ2-1; D may be TRBD2 (6 bases). Trimming pared 7 bases from V and 7 bases from J, leaving 20 bases between. Germline V lookup: CDR1 LNHDA, CDR2 SQIVND (reference sequence). The CDR3 is made up of 15 amino acids. The CDR3 sequence is CASTTNKAGSNEQFF. CDR3 nucleotide sequence: TGTGCCAGTACCACAAATAAGGCGGGGTCGAATGAGCAGTTCTTC.

This sequence joins TRBV28 and TRBJ1-1, with 7 bases that match TRBD1. With 5 bases clipped from V and 0 bases from J, the junction kept 6 bases outside the gene matches. The CDR3 spans 15 residues. Germline assignment: CDR1 MDHEN and CDR2 SYDVKM. This CDR3 reads CASSPYRGVNTEAFF. The CDR3 region has the DNA TGTGCCAGCAGTCCTTACAGGGGAGTGAACACTGAAGCTTTCTTT.

J is TRBJ2-7 and V is TRBV7-9; possible D gene TRBD2, 6 bases. The CDR3 is 16 residues long. CDR1 SEHNR and CDR2 FQNEAQ come from the germline V gene (reference sequence). Trimming removed 2 bases at V and 3 bases at J, with 17 bases between. Here the CDR3 DNA reads TGTGCCAGCAGCTTACCCCTCGGGACTGACAACTACGAGCAGTACTTC. Translation gives CASSLPLGTDNYEQYF.

This clonotype turned up a few times. The chain joins TRBV5-1 to TRBJ1-4; D possibly corresponds to TRBD1 (5 bases). The CDR3 is 16 amino acids. Trimming took off 3 bases at V and 8 bases at J, with 20 bases between the two ends. Germline CDR1 reads SGHRS; CDR2 reads YFSETQ. The CDR3 loop is CASSWARDLGEEKLFF. The DNA of the CDR3 is TGCGCCAGCAGCTGGGCCCGGGACCTAGGAGAAGAAAAACTGTTTTTT. The entire variable domain, with the rest obtained from reference TRBV5-1 and TRBJ1-4, is as follows: KAGVTQTPRYLIKTRGQQVTLSCSPISGHRSVSWYQQTPGQGLQFLFEYFSETQRNKGNFPGRFSGRQFSNSRSEMNVSTLELGDSALYLCASSWARDLGEEKLFFGSGTQLSVL.

The chain uses TRBV28 and TRBJ1-1; no firm D call. Germline loops: CDR1 MDHEN, CDR2 SYDVKM. The CDR3 has 17 amino acids. The V and J ends lost 8 bases and 1 base respectively, with 23 bases between them. In DNA, the CDR3 is TGTGCCAGCCCTGCCCCTGTGGGTCACGCACCGAACACTGAAGCTTTCTTT. This gives the protein CASPAPVGHAPNTEAFF.

This clonotype has just a few counts. The genes are TRBV6-1 and TRBJ1-1; D is perhaps TRBD1 (6 bases). The V and J ends lost 6 bases and 0 bases respectively, with 20 bases between them. The CDR3 has 17 amino acids. Germline lookup yields CDR1 MNHNS and CDR2 SASEGT. CDR3 sequence (DNA): TGTGCCAGCAGCTCCACCGATCAGGGGCTGGTGAACACTGAAGCTTTCTTT. Its translation: CASSSTDQGLVNTEAFF.

This clonotype was found a few times. The rearrangement joins TRBV7-9 to TRBJ2-3; D is unclear. V lost 4 bases and J lost 2, with 13 bases in between. The length of the CDR3 is 15 residues. CDR1 and CDR2 (germline): SEHNR, FQNEAQ (reference sequence). DNA for the CDR3: TGTGCCAGCAGCTCCAATACCGCTCTCACAGATACGCAGTATTTT. This codes for CASSSNTALTDTQYF.

This clonotype came up many times. V usage is TRBV7-2 and J usage is TRBJ1-4; D remains ambiguous. Germline V lookup: CDR1 SGHTA, CDR2 FQGNSA. Trimming cost V 5 bases and J 5 bases, with 15 bases left between them. CDR3 length: 15 residues. The CDR3 loop is CASSLDIDVNEKLFF. DNA of the CDR3: TGTGCCAGCAGCCTCGACATCGACGTAAATGAAAAACTGTTTTTT.